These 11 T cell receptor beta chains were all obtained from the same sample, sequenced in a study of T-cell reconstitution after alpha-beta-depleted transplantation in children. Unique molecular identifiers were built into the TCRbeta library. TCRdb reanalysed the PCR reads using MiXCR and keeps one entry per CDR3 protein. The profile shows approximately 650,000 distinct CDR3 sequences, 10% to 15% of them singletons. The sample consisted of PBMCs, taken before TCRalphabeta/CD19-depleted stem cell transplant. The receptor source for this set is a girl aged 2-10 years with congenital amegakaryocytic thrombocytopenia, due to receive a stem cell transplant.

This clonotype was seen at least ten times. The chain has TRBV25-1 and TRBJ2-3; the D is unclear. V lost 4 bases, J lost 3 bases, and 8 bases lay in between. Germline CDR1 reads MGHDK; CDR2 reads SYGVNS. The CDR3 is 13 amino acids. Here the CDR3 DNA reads TGTGCCAGCAGTGTTACCGGGACAGATACGCAGTATTTT. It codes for CASSVTGTDTQYF.

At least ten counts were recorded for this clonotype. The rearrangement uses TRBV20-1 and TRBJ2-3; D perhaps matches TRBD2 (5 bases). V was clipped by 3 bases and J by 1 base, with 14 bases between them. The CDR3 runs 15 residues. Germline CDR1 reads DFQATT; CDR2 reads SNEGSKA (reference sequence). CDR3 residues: CSASLAGKRTDTQYF. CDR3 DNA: TGCAGTGCTAGTCTTGCGGGCAAGCGCACAGATACGCAGTATTTT.

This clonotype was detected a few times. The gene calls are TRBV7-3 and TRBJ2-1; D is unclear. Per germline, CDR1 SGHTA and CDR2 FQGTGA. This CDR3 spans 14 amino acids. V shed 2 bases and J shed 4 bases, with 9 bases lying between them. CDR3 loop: CASSLGPNYNEQFF. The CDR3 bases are TGTGCCAGCAGCTTAGGGCCAAATTACAATGAGCAGTTCTTC.

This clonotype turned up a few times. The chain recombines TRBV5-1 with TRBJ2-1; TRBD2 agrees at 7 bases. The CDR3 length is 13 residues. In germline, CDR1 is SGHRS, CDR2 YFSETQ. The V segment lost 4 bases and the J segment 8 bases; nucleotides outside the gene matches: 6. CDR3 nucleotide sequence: TGCGCCAGCAGCACAAGCGGGATCTATGAGCAGTTCTTC. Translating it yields CASSTSGIYEQFF.

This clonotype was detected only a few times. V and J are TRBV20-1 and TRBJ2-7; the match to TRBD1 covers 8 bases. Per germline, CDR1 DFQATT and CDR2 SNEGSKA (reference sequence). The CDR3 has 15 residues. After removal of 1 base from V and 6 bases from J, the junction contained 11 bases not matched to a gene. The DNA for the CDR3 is TGCAGTGCTAGAGCTCGAGGACAGGGTGAGGGCGAGCAGTACTTC. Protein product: CSARARGQGEGEQYF.

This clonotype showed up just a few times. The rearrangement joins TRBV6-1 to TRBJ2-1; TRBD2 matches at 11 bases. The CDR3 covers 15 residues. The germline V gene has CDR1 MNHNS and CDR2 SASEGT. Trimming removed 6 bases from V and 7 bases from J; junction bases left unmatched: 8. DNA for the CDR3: TGTGCCAGCAGCCATCTAGCGGGAGGTTCTAATGAGCAGTTCTTC. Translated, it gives CASSHLAGGSNEQFF.

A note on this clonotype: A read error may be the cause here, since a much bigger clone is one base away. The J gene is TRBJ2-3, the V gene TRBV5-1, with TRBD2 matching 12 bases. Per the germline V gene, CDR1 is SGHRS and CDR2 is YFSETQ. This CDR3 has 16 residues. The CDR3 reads CASSRRLAGDTDTQFF. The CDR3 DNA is TGCGCCAGCAGCCGTCGACTAGCGGGAGACACAGATACGCAGTTTTTT.

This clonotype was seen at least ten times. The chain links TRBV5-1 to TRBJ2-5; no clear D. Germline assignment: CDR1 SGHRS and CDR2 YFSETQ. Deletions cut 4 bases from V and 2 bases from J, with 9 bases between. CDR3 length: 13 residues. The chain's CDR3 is CASSKNPQETQYF. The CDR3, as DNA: TGCGCCAGCAGCAAAAACCCTCAAGAGACCCAGTACTTC.

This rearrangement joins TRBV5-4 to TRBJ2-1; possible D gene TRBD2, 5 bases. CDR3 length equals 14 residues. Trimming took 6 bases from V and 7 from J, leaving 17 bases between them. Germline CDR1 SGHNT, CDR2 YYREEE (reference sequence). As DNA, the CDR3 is TGTGCCAGCAAGTTGCTAGCCGATACGAATGAGCAGTTCTTC. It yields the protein CASKLLADTNEQFF. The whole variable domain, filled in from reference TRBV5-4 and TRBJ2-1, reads ETGVTQSPTHLIKTRGQQVTLRCSSQSGHNTVSWYQQALGQGPQFIFQYYREEENGRGNFPPRFSGLQFPNYSSELNVNALELDDSALYLCASKLLADTNEQFFGPGTRLTVL.

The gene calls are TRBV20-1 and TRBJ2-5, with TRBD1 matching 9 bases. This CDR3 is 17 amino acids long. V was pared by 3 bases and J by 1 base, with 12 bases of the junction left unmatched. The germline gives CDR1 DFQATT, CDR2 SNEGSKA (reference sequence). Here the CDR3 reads CSASEPHRGPTQETQYF. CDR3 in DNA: TGCAGTGCTAGTGAACCTCACAGGGGGCCGACCCAAGAGACCCAGTACTTC.

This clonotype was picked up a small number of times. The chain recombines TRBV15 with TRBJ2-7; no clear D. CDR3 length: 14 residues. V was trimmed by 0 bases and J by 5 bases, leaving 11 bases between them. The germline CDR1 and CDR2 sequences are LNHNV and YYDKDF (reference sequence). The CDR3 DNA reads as TGTGCCACCAGCAGAGATTTGCCTCGTGACGAGCAGTACTTC. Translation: CATSRDLPRDEQYF.